A selection of T cell receptor beta chains follows, all from one sample in a study of cytomegalovirus exposure and HLA in healthy donors. Clones were sequenced by immunoSEQ multiplex PCR, and TCRdb holds only the in-frame ones, with some missing. The data contain 250,000 to 350,000 clones, roughly 88% of them seen just once; the ten biggest clones take up 0.65% to 0.85%. Material: PBMCs. The receptors originated from a woman aged 18-30 years in good health and CMV-seronegative. Both conserved end residues are part of each CDR3. The D gene is left open where the match is weak. Size is omitted from some rows. Given values are once, few, many or a class for expanded clones.

TRBJ2-1 TRBD2 . TRBV13 TGTGCCAGCAGCTTCGTTCCGGGACTAGCGGGAGTAAGGGAAGATTACAATGAGCAGTTCTTC CASSFVPGLAGVREDYNEQFF
TRBJ1-3 . . TRBV28 TGTGCCAGCAGCCGCGACAGCTCTGGAAACACCATATATTTT CASSRDSSGNTIYF
TRBJ2-1 TRBD1 . TRBV5-1 TGCGCCAGCAGCTTGGCCCGGGACAGGGTTGGCAATGAGCAGTTCTTC CASSLARDRVGNEQFF
TRBJ2-7 . . TRBV5-1 TGCGCCAGCAGCTTCTACCGGACTGGATACGAGCAGTACTTC CASSFYRTGYEQYF
TRBJ2-5 TRBD2 . TRBV6-5 TGTGCCAGCAGTTCCCTCCCTAGCGGGGACCAAGAGACCCAGTACTTC CASSSLPSGDQETQYF
TRBJ1-2 TRBD1 . TRBV9 TGTGCCAGCAGCGCGATCACAGGGGGCTTGCGAGGCTACACCTTC CASSAITGGLRGYTF
TRBJ2-2 . . TRBV7-3 TGTGCCAGCAGCTTAAACACCGACACCGGGGAGCTGTTTTTT CASSLNTDTGELFF
TRBJ1-1 . . TRBV29-1 TGCAGCGTTCGGTCCGACCTTACAGGGATCACTGAAGCTTTCTTT CSVRSDLTGITEAFF
TRBJ2-7 . . TRBV6-5 TGTGCCAGCAGTTTCGCGGACAGAATATACGAGCAGTACTTC CASSFADRIYEQYF
TRBJ2-7 TRBD2 . TRBV6-5 TGTGCCAGCAGTTACTCGGGGCGGGGACTACACTACGAGCAGTACTTC CASSYSGRGLHYEQYF
TRBJ2-1 . . TRBV4-2 TGTGCCAGCAGCCAAGATAGCGGTCCCTACAATGAGCAGTTCTTC CASSQDSGPYNEQFF
TRBJ1-1 . once TRBV5-4 TGTGCCAGCAGCTTGGGGGGCAGGAGAAACACTGAAGCTTTCTTT CASSLGGRRNTEAFF
TRBJ2-7 TRBD1 . TRBV18 TGTGCCAGCTCACAAAGACAGGGCCCCTACGAGCAGTACTTC CASSQRQGPYEQYF
TRBJ2-5 . . TRBV2 TGTGCCAGCAGTGTAATCCAAGAGACCCAGTACTTC CASSVIQETQYF
TRBJ2-1 TRBD1 . TRBV7-6 TGTGCCAGCAGCTTAGGGGGACAGGTATCCTACAATGAGCAGTTCTTC CASSLGGQVSYNEQFF
TRBJ2-1 TRBD1 . TRBV9 TGTGCCAGCAGCGTCCTACAGGGGGTCTACAATGAGCAGTTCTTC CASSVLQGVYNEQFF
TRBJ2-2 . . TRBV2 TGTGCCAGCAGTGGGAGACAGACCGGGGAGCTGTTTTTT CASSGRQTGELFF
TRBJ2-7 TRBD1 . TRBV25-1 TGTGCCAGCAGCGGGACAGGGTTGTACGAGCAGTACTTC CASSGTGLYEQYF
TRBJ1-2 TRBD1 few TRBV9 TGTGCCAGCAACCCAGGGGGCGCCGATGGCTACACCTTC CASNPGGADGYTF
TRBJ2-7 TRBD2 . TRBV7-2 TGTGCCAGCAGCCCTCCCGAAGCGGGAGACTACGAGCAGTACTTC CASSPPEAGDYEQYF
TRBJ2-7 . . TRBV18 TGTGCCAGCTCACCACCGTCCCGGAGCTCCTACGAGCAGTACTTC CASSPPSRSSYEQYF
TRBJ2-7 TRBD2 . TRBV6-5 TGTGCCAGCAGTTACTGGGCGGCTAGCGGGAGTTACGAGCAGTACTTC CASSYWAASGSYEQYF
TRBJ2-1 . . TRBV7-3 TGTGCCAGCAGCTTAACTACGGTAACCCAGGGCCCCTACAATGAGCAGTTCTTC CASSLTTVTQGPYNEQFF
TRBJ1-3 . . TRBV29-1 TGCAGCGTGGGGCAGGCAAGTCAGAACACCATATATTTT CSVGQASQNTIYF
TRBJ2-6 TRBD1 . TRBV5-6 TGTGCCAGCAGCTGGGACAGCTTTATAGGGGGCTCTGGGGCCAACGTCCTGACTTTC CASSWDSFIGGSGANVLTF
TRBJ2-1 TRBD1 . TRBV19 TGTGCCAGTAGTAGCTACCGGGACAGGATCAATGAGCAGTTCTTC CASSSYRDRINEQFF
TRBJ2-2 . few TRBV19 TGTGCCAGTCGACTAGTTGGCACCGGGGAGCTGTTTTTT CASRLVGTGELFF
TRBJ2-2 TRBD2 . TRBV6-6 TGTGCCAGCAGCTCTAGCGGGGCGAACACCGGGGAGCTGTTTTTT CASSSSGANTGELFF
TRBJ1-1 . . TRBV18 TGTGCCAGCTCACCCCTCGGGGTAAACACTGAAGCTTTCTTT CASSPLGVNTEAFF
TRBJ2-1 . . TRBV9 TGTGCCAGCAGCGTAGGGTGGGAGAGATACAATGAGCAGTTCTTC CASSVGWERYNEQFF
TRBJ2-7 TRBD2 . TRBV7-6 TGTGCCAGCAGCTTAGCATCGGCTAGCGGTAACTACGAGCAGTACTTC CASSLASASGNYEQYF
TRBJ2-3 TRBD1 once TRBV27 TGTGCCAGCAGCTACGAGCCGGGACAGGGGGCGGCAGATACGCAGTATTTT CASSYEPGQGAADTQYF
TRBJ1-1 TRBD1 . TRBV2 TGTGCCAGCACCTATCCGGGACAGCCGAACACTGAAGCTTTCTTT CASTYPGQPNTEAFF
TRBJ2-7 TRBD2 . TRBV9 TGTGCCAGCAGCGTAGGATGGACTAGCGGGATCTACGAGCAGTACTTC CASSVGWTSGIYEQYF
TRBJ1-2 TRBD1 . TRBV19 TGTGCCAGTAGGAGACAGGGGGCTTCTAACTATGGCTACACCTTC CASRRQGASNYGYTF
TRBJ2-2 TRBD2 . TRBV11-2 TGTGCCAGCAGCATTACTAGCGGAGGGGCCGGGGAGCTGTTTTTT CASSITSGGAGELFF
TRBJ2-1 TRBD2 . TRBV6-5 TGTGCCACCAAAAGACTAGCGAGCTACAATGAGCAGTTCTTC CATKRLASYNEQFF
TRBJ1-1 TRBD1 few TRBV27 TGTGCCAGCAGTATGGGACAGATGAACACTGAAGCTTTCTTT CASSMGQMNTEAFF
TRBJ2-7 TRBD1 . TRBV18 TGTGCCAGCTCACCACCGGGACAGATCTACGAGCAGTACTTC CASSPPGQIYEQYF
TRBJ2-7 TRBD1 . TRBV7-8 TGTGCCAGCAGCTTGGGTTCCGGCGGATCGACAGGGGAGCAGTACTTC CASSLGSGGSTGEQYF
TRBJ2-7 . . TRBV6-5 TGTGCCAGCAGTTACGTGAGAGGTACCTACGAGCAGTACTTC CASSYVRGTYEQYF
TRBJ2-2 TRBD1 . TRBV7-9 TGTGCCAGCAGCTTATTTGGACAGGGGACGTTCACCGGGGAGCTGTTTTTT CASSLFGQGTFTGELFF
TRBJ2-1 . . TRBV4-3 TGCGCCAGCAGCCAAGATGCGCGGGAATACAATGAGCAGTTCTTC CASSQDAREYNEQFF
TRBJ2-7 TRBD2 . TRBV4-3 TGCGCCAGCAGCCAAGAAGGGACTAGCGGGGGCTCCTACGAGCAGTACTTC CASSQEGTSGGSYEQYF